The rows below give T cell receptor beta chains drawn from one sample of a study of CD8+ T cells in alopecia areata. Assay: immunoSEQ multiplex PCR; the TCRdb copy retains only in-frame clones and omits some. The sample holds over 150,000 clones; over 50% are singletons and the top ten take about 14%. The specimen was CD4+ T cells sorted from blood, collected at week 0. These TCRs come from a human donor with alopecia areata. CDR3s include the opening cysteine and the closing phenylalanine or tryptophan. The order of the fields is V gene, J gene, D gene, clone size, CDR3 protein, CDR3 DNA. The D gene is left open where the match is weak. Size tells how often a clone was seen (once, few, many) or the class of an expanded clone, and some rows leave it out.

TRBV15	TRBJ2-1	NA	NA	CATSRDPPQFF	TGTGCCACCAGCAGAGACCCACCGCAGTTCTTC
TRBV7-2	TRBJ2-1	NA	NA	CASGLRMEQFF	TGTGCCAGCGGGCTGAGGATGGAGCAGTTCTTC
TRBV29-1	TRBJ2-7	NA	few	CSVDGGQGYEQYF	TGCAGCGTTGACGGGGGGCAAGGGTACGAGCAGTACTTC
TRBV29-1	TRBJ2-7	TRBD1	NA	CSGGQDSYEQYF	TGCAGCGGTGGACAGGATTCCTACGAGCAGTACTTC
TRBV6-6	TRBJ2-7	TRBD1	NA	CASGTGSVYEQYF	TGTGCCAGCGGGACAGGGAGCGTTTACGAGCAGTACTTC
TRBV30	TRBJ1-4	NA	NA	CAWSPYAGARGEKLFF	TGTGCCTGGAGCCCATACGCTGGGGCCCGTGGTGAAAAACTGTTTTTT
TRBV12-2	TRBJ1-3	NA	NA	CASRLIRGGNTIYF	TGTGCAAGTCGCCTTATCAGGGGAGGAAACACCATATATTTT
TRBV6-5	TRBJ1-2	NA	NA	CASSYPGGRGGYTF	TGTGCCAGCAGTTACCCCGGGGGGCGCGGCGGCTACACCTTC
TRBV30	TRBJ1-5	NA	NA	CAWSRGSGQPQHF	TGTGCCTGGAGTAGGGGATCTGGTCAGCCCCAGCATTTT
TRBV29-1	TRBJ1-2	NA	NA	CSVTGLPNYGYTF	TGCAGCGTTACAGGCCTGCCTAACTATGGCTACACCTTC
TRBV29-1	TRBJ2-1	NA	NA	CSVEPKAPRFF	TGCAGCGTTGAACCCAAGGCCCCTAGGTTCTTC
TRBV19	TRBJ1-5	TRBD1	NA	CATSRTGNNQPQHF	TGTGCCACCTCAAGGACAGGGAACAATCAGCCCCAGCATTTT
TRBV10-3	TRBJ2-7	NA	NA	CAISELSPADEQYF	TGTGCCATCAGTGAGCTGTCCCCTGCCGACGAGCAGTACTTC
TRBV6-1	TRBJ2-5	TRBD1	NA	CASSELQGTETQYF	TGTGCCAGCAGTGAACTACAGGGGACGGAGACCCAGTACTTC
TRBV9	TRBJ2-2	NA	many	CASSVRANTGELFF	TGTGCCAGCAGCGTCCGGGCGAACACCGGGGAGCTGTTTTTT
TRBV25-1	TRBJ2-2	NA	NA	CASSVRPKGGELFF	TGTGCCAGCAGTGTCCGACCCAAAGGCGGGGAGCTGTTTTTT
TRBV30	TRBJ2-7	NA	NA	CAWSVQVGEQYF	TGTGCCTGGAGTGTACAGGTGGGCGAGCAGTACTTC
TRBV7-8	TRBJ1-1	NA	NA	CASSLSSTNTEAFF	TGTGCCAGCAGCTTATCTAGCACGAACACTGAAGCTTTCTTT
TRBV30	TRBJ1-5	NA	NA	CAWSVGDDQPQHF	TGTGCCTGGAGTGTAGGGGACGATCAGCCCCAGCATTTT
TRBV30	TRBJ1-2	NA	NA	CAWSHLGGGYTF	TGTGCCTGGAGTCACCTGGGGGGTGGCTACACCTTC
TRBV6-1	TRBJ2-5	TRBD1	NA	CASSAMTGRETQYF	TGTGCCAGCAGTGCAATGACAGGGCGAGAGACCCAGTACTTC
TRBV4-2	TRBJ2-2	NA	NA	CASSRFSGAGDTGELFF	TGTGCCAGCAGCCGATTCTCAGGGGCGGGCGACACCGGGGAGCTGTTTTTT